This T cell receptor beta chain is from a study of shared clonotypes between healthy human individuals. Notes on this clone: Different DNA sequences within this sample yield the same CDR3.

The naive CD8 fraction comprised CD45RO-negative cells positively selected for CCR7 and excluded terminally differentiated effector memory CD45RA+ cells. Generated by immunoSEQ multiplex PCR, the TCRdb table keeps only in-frame clones and is missing some. The sample yields more than 2 million clones, over 85% seen once. The CDR3 covers 15 residues. Germline values: CDR1 SGDLS, CDR2 YYNGEE. The V and J ends lost 0 bases and 4 bases respectively, with 11 bases between them. The chain has TRBV9 and TRBJ2-1, with a possible D match to TRBD2 (6 bases). What was sequenced was naive CD8+ T cells from PBMCs. The clonotype was recovered from a man younger than 35 in good health. Some clones in this sample may be carry-over from other donors' samples. CDR3 region: CASSVGIAEYNEQFF. The CDR3 DNA reads TGTGCCAGCAGCGTAGGGATAGCGGAGTACAATGAGCAGTTCTTC.